The source of this T cell receptor (beta chain) is a study of long-term antiretroviral therapy in people with HIV. General study results and limits: Versus controls, repertoires in people with HIV had narrower CDR3 length ranges.

Germline CDR1 MNHEY, CDR2 SMNVEV (reference sequence). The CDR3 spans 15 residues. Trimming removed 7 bases from V and 0 bases from J; junction bases left unmatched: 3. Assay version v3.0 of immunoSEQ was used, and it was run at survey level. The data were produced by immunoSEQ multiplex PCR, yet TCRdb's version contains in-frame clones alone and is incomplete. Among 25,000 to 35,000 clones, 94% were seen once, and the ten largest hold roughly 2.5%. This clone was detected only once. Its antigen is not known. This clonotype originated in a man in his fifties with HIV. The sequencing here drew on unsorted PBMCs, taken more than 7.1 years after starting antiretroviral therapy. The V and J genes are TRBV27 and TRBJ1-6; the match to TRBD1 covers 7 bases. CDR3 DNA sequence: TGTGCCAGCAATAGACAGGGCTCCTATAATTCACCCCTCCACTTT. Translated: CASNRQGSYNSPLHF.